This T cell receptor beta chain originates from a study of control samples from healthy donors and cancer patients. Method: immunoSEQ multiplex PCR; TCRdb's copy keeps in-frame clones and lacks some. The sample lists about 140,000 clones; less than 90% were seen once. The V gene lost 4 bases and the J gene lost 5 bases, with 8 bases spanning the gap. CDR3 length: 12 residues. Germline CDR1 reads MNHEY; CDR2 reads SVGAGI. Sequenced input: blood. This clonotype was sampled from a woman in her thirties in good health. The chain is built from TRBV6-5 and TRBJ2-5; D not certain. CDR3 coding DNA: TGTGCCAGCAGTTTCCTTGGTGAGACCCAGTACTTC. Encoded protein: CASSFLGETQYF.